The rows below give T cell receptor beta chains drawn from one sample of a study of blood T cell repertoires in COVID-19. Data came from immunoSEQ multiplex PCR; TCRdb stores just in-frame clones and leaves some out. This sample carries under 300,000 clones, about 88% of them seen once, and the ten largest clones take under 3.5%. The sample taken for sequencing was PBMCs or T cells enriched from blood (not recorded which). These receptor sequences come from a woman between 50 and 59 years old who had recovered from COVID-19. The CDR3 runs from the conserved cysteine through the conserved F or W. The D gene is left open where the match is weak. Not every row has a clone size; where given, it reads once, few, many or a size class.

J gene: TRBJ2-7
V gene: TRBV5-1
CDR3 length: 14
D gene: TRBD1
clone size: -
CDR3 protein: CASSSGQEGYEQYF
CDR3 DNA: TGCGCCAGCAGCTCGGGACAGGAGGGGTACGAGCAGTACTTC

J gene: TRBJ2-7
V gene: TRBV30
CDR3 length: 14
D gene: -
clone size: -
CDR3 protein: CAWSPRAASYEQYF
CDR3 DNA: TGTGCCTGGAGTCCCCGCGCGGCGTCCTACGAGCAGTACTTC

J gene: TRBJ2-5
V gene: TRBV13
CDR3 length: 15
D gene: -
clone size: -
CDR3 protein: CASSLVPSPGETQYF
CDR3 DNA: TGTGCCAGCAGCTTAGTTCCCTCGCCCGGGGAGACCCAGTACTTC

J gene: TRBJ2-3
V gene: TRBV7-3
CDR3 length: 16
D gene: -
clone size: -
CDR3 protein: CASSLGAGASTDTQYF
CDR3 DNA: TGTGCCAGCAGCTTAGGGGCAGGAGCTAGCACAGATACGCAGTATTTT

J gene: TRBJ2-2
V gene: TRBV2
CDR3 length: 16
D gene: -
clone size: -
CDR3 protein: CASSLQGLSNTGELFF
CDR3 DNA: TGTGCCAGCAGTTTGCAGGGGCTGTCGAACACCGGGGAGCTGTTTTTT

J gene: TRBJ2-7
V gene: TRBV5-4
CDR3 length: 15
D gene: TRBD1
clone size: -
CDR3 protein: CVSSLVRQGSDEQYF
CDR3 DNA: TGTGTCAGCAGCTTGGTTCGACAGGGTTCGGACGAGCAGTACTTC

J gene: TRBJ2-1
V gene: TRBV4-1
CDR3 length: 14
D gene: -
clone size: -
CDR3 protein: CASSQVIPVDEQFF
CDR3 DNA: TGCGCCAGCAGCCAAGTGATTCCGGTTGATGAGCAGTTCTTC

J gene: TRBJ2-3
V gene: TRBV29-1
CDR3 length: 12
D gene: -
clone size: once
CDR3 protein: CSLIRLTDTQYF
CDR3 DNA: TGCAGCTTGATTCGACTCACAGATACGCAGTATTTT

J gene: TRBJ2-3
V gene: TRBV7-2
CDR3 length: 17
D gene: TRBD1
clone size: few
CDR3 protein: CASSLVGQGGVTDTQYF
CDR3 DNA: TGTGCCAGCAGCTTAGTGGGACAGGGAGGAGTAACAGATACGCAGTATTTT

J gene: TRBJ1-2
V gene: TRBV24-1
CDR3 length: 14
D gene: TRBD1
clone size: -
CDR3 protein: CATSDRLDRDGYTF
CDR3 DNA: TGTGCCACCAGTGATCGTCTCGACAGGGATGGCTACACCTTC

J gene: TRBJ1-2
V gene: TRBV4-2
CDR3 length: 17
D gene: -
clone size: -
CDR3 protein: CASSRFARDMELGGYTF
CDR3 DNA: TGTGCCAGCAGCCGTTTCGCCCGGGACATGGAGCTCGGTGGCTACACCTTC

J gene: TRBJ1-3
V gene: TRBV30
CDR3 length: 15
D gene: -
clone size: -
CDR3 protein: CAWSVRESSGNTIYF
CDR3 DNA: TGTGCCTGGAGTGTACGGGAGAGCTCTGGAAACACCATATATTTT

J gene: TRBJ2-5
V gene: TRBV9
CDR3 length: 15
D gene: -
clone size: once
CDR3 protein: CASSVGGFGQETQYF
CDR3 DNA: TGTGCCAGCAGCGTAGGCGGATTTGGGCAAGAGACCCAGTACTTC

J gene: TRBJ1-4
V gene: TRBV11-2
CDR3 length: 13
D gene: TRBD1
clone size: -
CDR3 protein: CASSQTGVEKLFF
CDR3 DNA: TGTGCCAGCAGCCAGACAGGGGTTGAAAAACTGTTTTTT

J gene: TRBJ1-4
V gene: TRBV5-3
CDR3 length: 17
D gene: TRBD1
clone size: -
CDR3 protein: CARPRDRASYYNEKLFF
CDR3 DNA: TGTGCCAGACCCAGGGACAGGGCCTCCTACTATAATGAAAAACTGTTTTTT

J gene: TRBJ2-7
V gene: TRBV21-1
CDR3 length: 18
D gene: -
clone size: -
CDR3 protein: CASSKVGTQREGSYEQYF
CDR3 DNA: TGTGCCAGCAGCAAAGTGGGGACCCAGCGGGAGGGTTCCTACGAGCAGTACTTC

J gene: TRBJ2-2
V gene: TRBV4-3
CDR3 length: 16
D gene: TRBD1
clone size: once
CDR3 protein: CASTDRAGRNTGELFF
CDR3 DNA: TGCGCCAGTACGGACAGGGCGGGCCGGAACACCGGGGAGCTGTTTTTT

J gene: TRBJ2-2
V gene: TRBV4-1
CDR3 length: 12
D gene: -
clone size: once
CDR3 protein: CASSQGYGELFF
CDR3 DNA: TGCGCCAGCAGCCAAGGTTACGGGGAGCTGTTTTTT

J gene: TRBJ2-1
V gene: TRBV29-1
CDR3 length: 10
D gene: -
clone size: -
CDR3 protein: CSVVLDEQFF
CDR3 DNA: TGCAGCGTTGTTCTTGATGAGCAGTTCTTC

J gene: TRBJ2-1
V gene: TRBV6-5
CDR3 length: 11
D gene: TRBD1
clone size: -
CDR3 protein: CATDRVGEQFF
CDR3 DNA: TGTGCCACCGACAGGGTTGGAGAGCAGTTCTTC

J gene: TRBJ2-5
V gene: TRBV7-2
CDR3 length: 15
D gene: TRBD2
clone size: once
CDR3 protein: CASSLGSSGTETQYF
CDR3 DNA: TGTGCCAGCAGCTTAGGTTCTAGCGGGACGGAGACCCAGTACTTC

J gene: TRBJ1-4
V gene: TRBV7-2
CDR3 length: 15
D gene: TRBD1
clone size: -
CDR3 protein: CASSLQTGVNEKLFF
CDR3 DNA: TGTGCCAGCAGCCTCCAGACAGGGGTAAATGAAAAACTGTTTTTT